This T cell receptor (beta chain) was observed in a study of T cells in Graves' hyperthyroidism and ophthalmopathy. Study-level points and caveats: Most expanded thyroid clonotypes above 0.001 also appeared in blood.

The CDR3 consists of 14 residues. Trimming shortened V by 7 bases and J by 5 bases, and 16 bases separated the two germline ends. Germline CDR1 and CDR2: MDHEN and SYDVKM. TCR beta CDR3 regions were amplified from RNA. The HTBI primer set drove a first-round RT-PCR of the TCR CDR3. MiXCR was run by TCRdb on the multiplex PCR reads, yielding one entry per CDR3 protein. This sample carries about 560,000 distinct CDR3 sequences, over 15% of them seen once, and the ten largest clones take under 20%. To note about this clonotype: Its matching antigen is unknown. This may be a read error, as it is one base from a much larger clone.

The receptor was derived from a woman younger than 35 with Graves' hyperthyroidism. The chain couples TRBV28 to TRBJ2-3; D possibly matches TRBD1 or TRBD2 (5 bases each). The specimen sequenced was blood. CDR3 loop: CASTPATRGDTQYF. CDR3 in DNA: TGTGCCAGCACCCCAGCCACGAGGGGAGATACGCAGTATTTT.